This T cell receptor (beta chain) was sequenced during a study of cytomegalovirus exposure and HLA in healthy donors. Findings and limits, study-wide: Most TCRs appeared rarely, but some public TCRs recurred in many donors.

Each donor was nominally healthy when sampled (though unrecorded immune exposures were likely). The PCR had 60 Vbeta and 13 Jbeta primers. TCRdb's table, derived via immunoSEQ multiplex PCR, lists solely in-frame clones and lacks some. The top ten hold around 7.3% of the sample, which has just under 95,000 clones, roughly 80% seen once. The ends were cut back, 8 bases at V and 1 base at J, with 8 bases in the middle. The germline V gene has CDR1 SGHTA and CDR2 FQGTGA. This CDR3 region has 12 residues. On this clone itself: The antigen is not known.

The chain couples TRBV7-3 to TRBJ1-1, with D unclear. Material: PBMCs. The receptor was isolated from a man aged 45-65 years in good health and CMV-seropositive. CDR3 bases: TGTGCCAGCGGGTCAGGGAACACTGAAGCTTTCTTT. Its translation is CASGSGNTEAFF.